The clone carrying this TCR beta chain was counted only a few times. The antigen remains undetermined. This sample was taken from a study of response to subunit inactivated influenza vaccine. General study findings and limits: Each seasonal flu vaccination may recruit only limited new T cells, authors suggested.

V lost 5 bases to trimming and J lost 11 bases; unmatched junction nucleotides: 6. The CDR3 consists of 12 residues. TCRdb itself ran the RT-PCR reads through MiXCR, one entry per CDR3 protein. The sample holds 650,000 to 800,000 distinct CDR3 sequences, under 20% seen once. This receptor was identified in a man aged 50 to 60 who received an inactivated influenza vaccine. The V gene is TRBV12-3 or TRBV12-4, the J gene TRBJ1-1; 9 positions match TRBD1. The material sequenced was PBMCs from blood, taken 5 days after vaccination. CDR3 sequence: CASSPDRGAAFF. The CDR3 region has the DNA TGTGCCAGCAGTCCGGACAGGGGTGCGGCTTTCTTT.